One sample yielded the 30 T cell receptor beta chains listed below, sequenced in a study of cytomegalovirus exposure and HLA in healthy donors. The PCR contained 60 Vbeta and 13 Jbeta primers. Clones were sequenced by immunoSEQ multiplex PCR, and TCRdb holds only the in-frame ones, with some missing. The profile shows fewer than 200,000 clones, roughly 88% of them singletons. The sequenced material came from PBMCs. Every receptor here comes from a girl aged 2 to 9 in good health and CMV-seropositive.

The genes are TRBV19 and TRBJ2-1; 9 bases are shared with TRBD2. V lost 8 bases to trimming and J lost 7 bases; unmatched junction nucleotides: 9. This CDR3 spans 14 amino acids. Germline CDR1 reads LNHDA; CDR2 reads SQIVND (reference sequence). This CDR3 is CASHYSGGRNEQFF. The CDR3 DNA sequence: TGTGCCAGTCACTATAGCGGGGGAAGAAATGAGCAGTTCTTC.

The chain employs TRBV14 and TRBJ1-2; D unresolved. Trimming stripped 1 base from V and 5 bases from J, with 8 bases between. CDR1 is SGHDN and CDR2 is FVKESK in the germline V gene. The CDR3 runs to 13 residues. DNA of the CDR3: TGTGCCAGCAGCCAAGCGCTAACTTATGGCTACACCTTC. Protein product: CASSQALTYGYTF.

V usage is TRBV19 and J usage is TRBJ2-1; 10 bases fit TRBD1. The length of the CDR3 is 17 residues. Germline CDR1 LNHDA, CDR2 SQIVND (reference sequence). J gave up 3 bases and V 1 base, and 6 bases lay outside the gene matches. The CDR3 bases are TGTGCCAGTAGTATAGCTTCGGGACAGGGGATCTACAATGAGCAGTTCTTC. Protein product: CASSIASGQGIYNEQFF.

The rearrangement links TRBV27 to TRBJ2-7; 8 bases line up with TRBD1. The CDR3 covers 15 residues. Germline CDR1 and CDR2: MNHEY and SMNVEV (reference sequence). V lost 2 bases, J lost 9 bases, and 12 bases stayed unmatched. CDR3 region: CASSLLGQVTTRQYF. The CDR3 DNA sequence: TGTGCCAGCAGTTTACTGGGACAGGTAACTACGAGGCAGTACTTC.

V gene TRBV6-5 combines with J gene TRBJ2-1; 7 bases are shared with TRBD2. CDR3 length: 16 amino acids. The ends lost 2 bases at V and 0 bases at J; junction bases unmatched: 4. Germline CDR1 is MNHEY and CDR2 is SVGAGI. CDR3 coding DNA: TGTGCCAGCAGTTACGGGGAGGGAGGCTCCTACAATGAGCAGTTCTTC. Protein sequence: CASSYGEGGSYNEQFF.

This clone was detected only once. The V call is TRBV30, the J call TRBJ2-2; 7 bases fit TRBD1. The CDR3 is made up of 14 amino acids. V gave up 1 base and J gave up 5 bases; unmatched junction bases: 4. Germline assignment: CDR1 GTSNPN and CDR2 SVGIG (reference sequence). The CDR3 sequence: CAWSGRGHTGELFF. CDR3 in DNA: TGTGCCTGGAGTGGTAGGGGGCATACCGGGGAGCTGTTTTTT. The full variable domain, rest sourced from reference TRBV30 and TRBJ2-2, is SQTIHQWPATLVQPVGSPLSLECTVEGTSNPNLYWYRQAAGRGLQLLFYSVGIGQISSEVPQNLSASRPQDRQFILSSKKLLLSDSGFYLCAWSGRGHTGELFFGEGSRLTVL.

The chain has TRBV28 and TRBJ2-3, with D tentatively TRBD2 (6 bases). CDR1 is MDHEN and CDR2 is SYDVKM in the germline V gene. The V gene lost 6 bases and the J gene lost 2 bases, with 15 bases spanning the gap. This CDR3 comprises 15 residues. CDR3 residues: CASSPLAGSTDTQYF. In DNA form, the CDR3 reads TGTGCCAGCAGCCCCCTGGCGGGGTCCACAGATACGCAGTATTTT.

The chain uses TRBV6-5 and TRBJ2-7; a weak D match, TRBD1 (5 bases). Germline V gene sequence: CDR1 MNHEY, CDR2 SVGAGI. Trimming left V 0 bases short and J 4 bases short, with 13 bases between. The CDR3 loop spans 15 amino acids. CDR3 loop: CASSYSGHLRYEQYF. In nucleotides, the CDR3 is TGTGCCAGCAGTTACTCCGGACATCTTCGGTACGAGCAGTACTTC.

The chain employs TRBV5-6 and TRBJ1-1; D perhaps matches TRBD1 (5 bases). Per the germline V gene, CDR1 is SGHDT and CDR2 is YYEEEE. Trimming took 1 base from V and 0 from J, leaving 10 bases between them. The CDR3 spans 15 residues. The chain's CDR3 is CASSLTGQMNTEAFF. The CDR3 DNA reads TGTGCCAGCAGCTTGACAGGACAAATGAACACTGAAGCTTTCTTT. The whole variable domain, remainder taken from reference TRBV5-6 and TRBJ1-1, is DAGVTQSPTHLIKTRGQQVTLRCSPKSGHDTVSWYQQALGQGPQFIFQYYEEEERQRGNFPDRFSGHQFPNYSSELNVNALLLGDSALYLCASSLTGQMNTEAFFGQGTRLTVV.

The CDR3 sequence is CASSTASGSIGQFF. For the CDR3, the DNA is TGTGCCAGTAGTACGGCTAGCGGGAGTATAGGGCAGTTCTTC. The chain employs TRBV19 and TRBJ2-1; the match to TRBD2 covers 10 bases. CDR3 length equals 14 residues. Germline V gene sequence: CDR1 LNHDA, CDR2 SQIVND (reference sequence). J lost 12 bases, V lost 4 bases, and 9 bases had no gene match. Using reference TRBV19 and TRBJ2-1 for the parts outside the CDR3, the full variable domain is DGGITQSPKYLFRKEGQNVTLSCEQNLNHDAMYWYRQDPGQGLRLIYYSQIVNDFQKGDIAEGYSVSREKKESFPLTVTSAQKNPTAFYLCASSTASGSIGQFFGPGTRLTVL.

This chain uses TRBV2 with TRBJ1-4, with 7 bases matching TRBD1. The germline gives CDR1 SNHLY, CDR2 FYNNEI. With V trimmed by 6 bases and J by 5 bases, 9 bases remained unmatched. The CDR3 has 15 amino acids. The CDR3 bases are TGTGCCAGCAGACCGACCGGGACAGCGAATGAAAAACTGTTTTTT. The encoded protein is CASRPTGTANEKLFF.

J is TRBJ1-4 and V is TRBV2; TRBD1 matches 7 bases. Losses at the gene ends were 7 bases for V and 4 bases for J; bases not matched to a gene: 6. Germline loops: CDR1 SNHLY, CDR2 FYNNEI. The CDR3 contains 14 residues. The CDR3 protein is CASTGGQRNEKLFF. Here the CDR3 DNA reads TGTGCCAGCACCGGGGGACAGCGTAATGAAAAACTGTTTTTT. The full variable domain, with the rest looked up from reference TRBV2 and TRBJ1-4, is EPEVTQTPSHQVTQMGQEVILRCVPISNHLYFYWYRQILGQKVEFLVSFYNNEISEKSEIFDDQFSVERPDGSNFTLKIRSTKLEDSAMYFCASTGGQRNEKLFFGSGTQLSVL.

The chain recombines TRBV11-2 with TRBJ1-1; TRBD1 agrees at 7 bases. This CDR3 is built from 16 residues. The germline V gene has CDR1 SGHAT and CDR2 FQNNGV. The V gene end was trimmed by 5 bases and the J gene end by 4 bases; junction bases not matched to a gene: 13. The DNA for the CDR3 is TGTGCCAGCAGCGGAACCCAGGGGGTGAAAAGCACTGAAGCTTTCTTT. It codes for CASSGTQGVKSTEAFF.

This clone has just a few counts. The rearrangement links TRBV29-1 to TRBJ1-4; 7 positions match TRBD1. CDR3 length: 12 residues. Germline CDR1 SQVTM, CDR2 ANQGSEA. The CDR3 DNA reads TGCAGTGCGGTAACAGGGGTCGAAAAACTGTTTTTT. It translates to CSAVTGVEKLFF.

The V and J genes are TRBV25-1 and TRBJ1-6; TRBD1 matches at 7 bases. The CDR3 is 16 amino acids. V lost 1 base, J lost 10 bases, and 10 bases stayed unmatched. The V gene's germline CDR1 is MGHDK and CDR2 SYGVNS. The CDR3 loop reads CASSELRQGILSPLHF. CDR3 DNA: TGTGCCAGCAGTGAATTAAGACAGGGAATTTTGTCACCCCTCCACTTT.

The chain joins TRBV11-3 to TRBJ2-2, with D possibly TRBD2 on 6 matching bases. CDR1 and CDR2 from the germline V gene are SGHNT and YENEEA. This CDR3 is built from 17 residues. Trimming shortened V by 6 bases and J by 1 base, and 18 bases separated the two germline ends. CDR3 region: CASRPPWDSKNTGELFF. The CDR3 DNA sequence: TGTGCCAGCAGACCCCCATGGGACTCAAAGAACACCGGGGAGCTGTTTTTT.

This chain links TRBV11-3 with TRBJ2-3, with D possibly matching TRBD1 (6 bases). V lost 5 bases and J lost 6, with 21 bases in between. Germline CDR1 reads SGHNT; CDR2 reads YENEEA. The length of the CDR3 is 16 residues. This CDR3 reads CASSPVGAGPGDTQYF. The CDR3 nucleotides are TGTGCCAGCAGCCCAGTGGGGGCAGGGCCAGGGGATACGCAGTATTTT.

The table lists this clone with a count of one. This chain connects TRBV6-5 to TRBJ2-7, with 11 positions matching TRBD1. This CDR3 is built from 15 residues. Germline V gene lookup returns CDR1 MNHEY and CDR2 SVGAGI. The junction had 4 bases not matched to a gene; V was cut back by 2 bases and J by 4 bases. This CDR3 is CASSYPGTGGYEQYF. As DNA, the CDR3 is TGTGCCAGCAGTTACCCGGGGACAGGGGGTTACGAGCAGTACTTC.

The chain joins TRBV21-1 to TRBJ1-1. TRBV21-1 is a pseudogene segment. There are 14 residues in the CDR3. The CDR3 DNA reads TGTGCCAGCAGCGCACCAACGAGAGGAACTGAAGCTTTCTTT. Translating gives CASSAPTRGTEAFF.

The chain links TRBV5-1 to TRBJ2-1, with 10 bases lining up with TRBD2. V shed 0 bases, J shed 8 bases, and the junction held 8 bases outside the gene matches. The CDR3 consists of 16 residues. CDR1 is SGHRS and CDR2 is YFSETQ in the germline V gene. The CDR3 sequence is CASSLALAGRIDEQFF. Written as DNA, the CDR3 is TGCGCCAGCAGCTTGGCACTAGCGGGAAGGATCGATGAGCAGTTCTTC.

CDR3 sequence: CASSLVLQDRDSYEQYF. The CDR3 bases are TGTGCCAGCAGCTTGGTACTACAGGACAGGGACTCCTACGAGCAGTACTTC. The gene calls are TRBV5-6 and TRBJ2-7; 8 nucleotides line up with TRBD1. This CDR3 spans 17 amino acids. Per the germline V gene, CDR1 is SGHDT and CDR2 is YYEEEE. J was trimmed by 0 bases and V by 0 bases; bases with no gene match: 8.

The J gene is TRBJ2-7, the V gene TRBV30, with 9 bases that match TRBD1. Per germline, CDR1 GTSNPN and CDR2 SVGIG (reference sequence). This CDR3 spans 15 amino acids. The ends lost 4 bases at V and 2 bases at J; junction bases unmatched: 9. The CDR3 sequence: CAWTLGTGFPYEQYF. In nucleotides, the CDR3 is TGTGCCTGGACGCTAGGGACAGGGTTTCCCTACGAGCAGTACTTC.

The chain combines TRBV5-1 with TRBJ2-7, with D possibly TRBD1 on 6 matching bases. The CDR3 extends over 17 amino acids. V was trimmed by 1 base and J by 2 bases, leaving 19 bases between them. CDR1 and CDR2 (germline): SGHRS, YFSETQ. The CDR3 sequence: CASSLFSPGHQTYEQYF. The CDR3 nucleotides read TGCGCCAGCAGCTTGTTCTCTCCGGGACACCAGACCTACGAGCAGTACTTC.

The chain links TRBV28 to TRBJ2-7; maybe TRBD1 (6 bases). Per the germline V gene, CDR1 is MDHEN and CDR2 is SYDVKM. The CDR3 runs 12 residues. Trimming pared 10 bases from V and 3 bases from J, leaving 13 bases between. CDR3 DNA sequence: TGTGCCACCAGGGGCAGCCTCTACGAGCAGTACTTC. Protein: CATRGSLYEQYF.

The V and J genes are TRBV6-1 and TRBJ2-7; 11 bases are a match to TRBD1. This CDR3 is built from 14 residues. The junction had 6 bases not matched to a gene; V was cut back by 4 bases and J by 7 bases. Germline CDR1 is MNHNS and CDR2 is SASEGT. Written as DNA, the CDR3 is TGTGCCAGCAGTGGAGGACAGGGGGCAGAGGAGCAGTACTTC. The encoded protein is CASSGGQGAEEQYF.

In this sample, this clone turned up a few times. The V gene is TRBV5-6, the J gene TRBJ1-4; 8 nucleotides align to TRBD1. Trimming cost V 1 base and J 7 bases; bases outside gene matches: 9. Germline CDR1 and CDR2: SGHDT and YYEEEE. This CDR3 comprises 16 residues. This chain's CDR3 is CASSLWETGDFEKLFF. The CDR3 coding sequence is TGTGCCAGCAGCTTGTGGGAGACAGGGGATTTTGAAAAACTGTTTTTT.

The chain uses TRBV30 and TRBJ2-7; possible D gene TRBD2, 5 bases. Trimming stripped 0 bases from V and 5 bases from J, with 17 bases between. The germline V gene encodes CDR1 GTSNPN and CDR2 SVGIG (reference sequence). This CDR3 region has 15 residues. The CDR3 is CAWSVRLAGANEQYF. DNA for the CDR3: TGTGCCTGGAGTGTTCGTCTAGCAGGCGCGAACGAGCAGTACTTC.

This chain uses TRBV7-7 with TRBJ1-4, with D unclear. The germline V gene encodes CDR1 SSHAT and CDR2 FNYEAQ (reference sequence). The CDR3 covers 15 residues. V was shortened by 4 bases and J by 8 bases, with 17 bases between the two germline ends. The CDR3 bases are TGTGCCAGCAGCTCGAGACTGAGGGAGGACGAAAAACTGTTTTTT. Translating it yields CASSSRLREDEKLFF.

This clone came up once. The rearrangement joins TRBV15 to TRBJ2-5; D call uncertain. The germline CDR1 and CDR2 sequences are LNHNV and YYDKDF (reference sequence). The CDR3 is 15 residues long. V was clipped by 0 bases and J by 2 bases, with 10 bases between them. The DNA for the CDR3 is TGTGCCACCAGCAGAGATCTCCCCAGTCAAGAGACCCAGTACTTC. Amino acids: CATSRDLPSQETQYF.

This clone has a handful of counts. The genes are TRBV13 and TRBJ1-5, with 8 bases that match TRBD1. V shed 0 bases and J 3 bases; nucleotides not matched to a gene: 1. Germline V CDR1 and CDR2: PRHDT, FYEKMQ (reference sequence). The CDR3 loop spans 15 amino acids. CDR3 sequence reads: CASSLGTGANQPQHF. The CDR3 DNA sequence: TGTGCCAGCAGCTTAGGGACAGGGGCCAATCAGCCCCAGCATTTT.